These 13 T cell receptor beta chains came from one sample sequenced in a study of cytomegalovirus exposure and HLA in healthy donors. 60 Vbeta and 13 Jbeta primers were used in PCR. The repertoire was sequenced with immunoSEQ multiplex PCR; TCRdb's copy has only in-frame clones and lacks some. The table records around 190,000 clones, around 88% of them present only once. Sequencing input: PBMCs. These receptors were obtained from a woman in her thirties in good health and CMV-seronegative.

V and J are TRBV6-5 and TRBJ2-5, with 8 bases fitting TRBD1. The DNA end lines up better with TRBJ2-7; the J call may be wrong. Germline CDR1 is MNHEY and CDR2 is SVGAGI. The CDR3 has 14 amino acids. Here the CDR3 DNA reads TGTGCCAGCAGTCCTCGGACAGGGAGAGGCGAGCAGTACTTC. This encodes CASSPRTGRGEQYF.

V and J are TRBV7-3 and TRBJ2-7; 7 bases are shared with TRBD2. The CDR3 contains 16 residues. J gave up 2 bases and V 4 bases, and 11 bases lay outside the gene matches. Per the germline V gene, CDR1 is SGHTA and CDR2 is FQGTGA. For the CDR3, the DNA is TGTGCCAGCAGCTCCTTAGGTCCTAGCGGCCCCTACGAGCAGTACTTC. Translating it yields CASSSLGPSGPYEQYF.

V and J are TRBV5-1 and TRBJ2-1; D not resolved. V lost 2 bases and J 9 bases, leaving 12 bases between the germline ends. This CDR3 is built from 13 residues. Germline values: CDR1 SGHRS, CDR2 YFSETQ. CDR3 nucleotide sequence: TGCGCCAGCAGCTTCAGTGTCGATGGTGAGCAGTTCTTC. This codes for CASSFSVDGEQFF.

The count of this clone is one. The V gene is TRBV6-1, the J gene TRBJ2-5; 11 nucleotides agree with TRBD2. V shed 8 bases and J 0 bases; nucleotides not matched to a gene: 5. The CDR3 spans 15 residues. Germline V CDR1 and CDR2: MNHNS, SASEGT. The CDR3 spells CASGETSGDQETQYF. The CDR3 region has the DNA TGTGCCAGCGGGGAGACTAGCGGGGACCAAGAGACCCAGTACTTC.

The CDR3: CASTTTLGTANEKLFF. For the CDR3, the DNA is TGTGCCAGCACCACAACTTTGGGGACTGCGAATGAAAAACTGTTTTTT. This chain connects TRBV7-8 to TRBJ1-4, with a tentative D call TRBD1 (5 bases). Between the trimmed V and J ends, which lost 7 bases and 5 bases, there was a span of 20 bases. CDR1 and CDR2 from the germline V gene are SGHVS and FQNEAQ. This CDR3 is built from 16 residues.

This clone was seen only a few times. The chain has TRBV7-2 and TRBJ2-2; tentatively, D is TRBD2 (6 bases). The ends were cut back, 1 base at V and 3 bases at J, with 12 bases in the middle. This CDR3 comprises 16 residues. The germline gives CDR1 SGHTA, CDR2 FQGNSA. The CDR3 nucleotides read TGTGCCAGCAGCTTAGAGTGGGCGGGGTACACCGGGGAGCTGTTTTTT. Translation: CASSLEWAGYTGELFF.

The chain has TRBV7-2 and TRBJ2-5; D perhaps matches TRBD1 (5 bases). The CDR3 totals 14 residues. The V gene's germline CDR1 is SGHTA and CDR2 FQGNSA. Trimming took off 5 bases at V and 7 bases at J, with 17 bases between the two ends. The CDR3, as DNA: TGTGCCAGCAGCAAAGGGGCTCCTGTGGGGACCCAGTACTTC. Translated, it gives CASSKGAPVGTQYF.

This chain links TRBV5-4 with TRBJ2-5; 7 bases are shared with TRBD2. Looked up from germline, CDR1 is SGHNT and CDR2 is YYREEE (reference sequence). The CDR3 runs 15 residues. The trim removed 4 bases at V and 1 base at J, leaving 7 bases unmatched. DNA of the CDR3: TGTGCCAGCAGCCAACTGACTAGCCGCCAAGAGACCCAGTACTTC. This encodes CASSQLTSRQETQYF.

Points on this clone: The sample has other DNA sequences that encode this CDR3 too. The chain links TRBV5-1 to TRBJ2-3, with D uncertain. Germline V gene data show CDR1 as SGHRS and CDR2 as YFSETQ. The CDR3 has 13 amino acids. The V and J ends lost 1 base and 0 bases respectively, with 3 bases between them. The CDR3 sequence is CASSLPSTDTQYF. For the CDR3, the DNA is TGCGCCAGCAGCTTGCCTAGCACAGATACGCAGTATTTT.

This clone has only one observation. The chain employs TRBV5-5 and TRBJ2-5, with 10 bases lining up with TRBD1. Per the germline V gene, CDR1 is SGHKS and CDR2 is YYEKEE (reference sequence). Trimming removed 4 bases from V and 2 bases from J; junction bases left unmatched: 5. The CDR3 runs to 15 residues. CDR3 amino acids: CASSTGQGSQETQYF. CDR3 coding DNA: TGTGCCAGCAGCACGGGACAGGGGTCACAAGAGACCCAGTACTTC.

The rearrangement links TRBV18 to TRBJ2-7; D gene uncertain. V dropped 3 bases and J dropped 3 bases, with 6 bases sitting between them. Germline CDR1 is KGHSH and CDR2 is LQKENI. This CDR3 is built from 12 residues. CDR3 sequence (DNA): TGTGCCAGCTCACCGCGTGACTACGAGCAGTACTTC. Protein product: CASSPRDYEQYF.

This sequence joins TRBV2 and TRBJ2-3, with D unclear. Trimming removed 2 bases at V and 0 bases at J, with 9 bases between. Germline V CDR1 and CDR2: SNHLY, FYNNEI. This CDR3 is built from 15 residues. CDR3 DNA: TGTGCCAGCAGTGAATACTTAGCTAGCACAGATACGCAGTATTTT. Its translation is CASSEYLASTDTQYF.

The chain links TRBV7-9 to TRBJ1-2; D perhaps matches TRBD1 (6 bases). There are 15 residues in the CDR3. The V and J ends lost 4 bases and 8 bases respectively, with 20 bases between them. CDR1 SEHNR and CDR2 FQNEAQ come from the germline V gene (reference sequence). CDR3 loop: CASSWGQGFVSGYTF. DNA of the CDR3: TGTGCCAGCAGCTGGGGCCAGGGGTTTGTAAGCGGCTACACCTTC. Filled out from reference TRBV7-9 and TRBJ1-2, the complete variable domain reads DTGVSQNPRHKITKRGQNVTFRCDPISEHNRLYWYRQTLGQGPEFLTYFQNEAQLEKSRLLSDRFSAERPKGSFSTLEIQRTEQGDSAMYLCASSWGQGFVSGYTFGSGTRLTVV.